This T cell receptor (beta chain) was sequenced in a study of regulatory T cells in long-lasting Graves disease. Construction of TCR beta libraries relied on iRepertoire HTBI primers and on Arm-PCR targeting CDR3 regions. TCRdb independently ran MiXCR on the multiplex PCR reads; one entry per CDR3 protein. The sample lists some 430,000 distinct CDR3 sequences, 20% to 25% occurring once. The CDR3 is 15 amino acids. Germline assignment: CDR1 SGHDT and CDR2 YYEEEE. With 1 base removed from V and 2 bases from J, the gap between germline ends came to 12 bases. Specified time point: persistent/refractory GD, antithyroid drugs over 5 years with positive TRAb. The TCR library was made from RNA that had been extracted from PBMCs in TRIzol. The patients included were those that came from an endocrinology department in Xi'an, China. EDTA tubes collected approximately 10 milliliters of peripheral blood.

The chain uses TRBV5-6 and TRBJ2-5; D gene ambiguous. Sequencing used peripheral blood mononuclear cells (PBMCs), obtained when the disease was refractory, from a patient treated with antithyroid drugs. The sequence was obtained from a female donor with Graves disease. CDR3 DNA sequence: TGTGCCAGCAGCTTGTATACTACGTTACAAGAGACCCAGTACTTC. It yields the protein CASSLYTTLQETQYF.